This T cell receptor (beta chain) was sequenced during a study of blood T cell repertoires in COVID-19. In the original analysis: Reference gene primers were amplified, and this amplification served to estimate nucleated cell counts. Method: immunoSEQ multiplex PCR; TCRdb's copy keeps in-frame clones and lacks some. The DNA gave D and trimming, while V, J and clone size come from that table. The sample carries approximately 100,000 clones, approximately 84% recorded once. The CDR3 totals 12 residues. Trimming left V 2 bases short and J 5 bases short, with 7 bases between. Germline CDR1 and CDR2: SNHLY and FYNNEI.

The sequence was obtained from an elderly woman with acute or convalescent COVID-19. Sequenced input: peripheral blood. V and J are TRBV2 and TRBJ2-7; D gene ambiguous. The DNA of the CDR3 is TGTGCCAGCAGTGAACATACGGACGAGCAGTACGTC. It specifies CASSEHTDEQYV.